This T cell receptor beta chain was sequenced in a study of Graves' ophthalmopathy and Graves' hyperthyroidism. Concerning this clonotype itself: Its antigen remains unidentified.

Amplification from RNA transcripts yielded the TCR beta CDR3 regions. RT-PCR in the first round used HTBI primers; a second-round multiplex PCR followed. TCRdb reprocessed the multiplex PCR reads via MiXCR and lists one record per CDR3 protein. The sample lists 52,000 or so distinct CDR3 sequences; approximately 50% were seen once. Study-wide results and caveats: Blood also carried most expanded thyroid clonotypes exceeding 0.001 frequency.

Sampling about 9.7 ml of fresh peripheral blood provided the PBMCs. Germline CDR1 and CDR2: SGDLS and YYNGEE. V lost 7 bases, J lost 6 bases, and 26 bases stayed unmatched. The CDR3 is 19 residues long. This receptor was identified in an adult woman with Graves' ophthalmopathy. Sequencing was carried out using peripheral blood. The chain combines TRBV9 with TRBJ2-7; 9 nucleotides align to TRBD1. In DNA form, the CDR3 reads TGTGCCAGCGGTGGAGGGGGTCGGGACAGGGCCCTTGATATGGCCGAGCAGTACTTC. Amino acid sequence: CASGGGGRDRALDMAEQYF.